The 10 T cell receptor beta chains in this list originate from one sample, sequenced in a study of cytomegalovirus exposure and HLA in healthy donors. The protocol was immunoSEQ multiplex PCR, while the TCRdb copy is restricted to in-frame clones and leaves out a portion. Here the sample spans around 150,000 clones, 88% being singletons. The sample was PBMCs. These receptors were collected from a man younger than 30 in good health and CMV-seronegative.

The chain joins TRBV25-1 to TRBJ2-7; 9 bases map to TRBD1. Germline-derived CDR1 and CDR2 are MGHDK and SYGVNS. Germline trimming cut 5 bases from V and 5 bases from J; bases unmatched to any gene: 7. The CDR3 totals 14 residues. The CDR3 sequence: CASSPGTGYDEQYF. As DNA, the CDR3 is TGTGCCAGCAGTCCCGGGACAGGGTATGACGAGCAGTACTTC.

The rearrangement links TRBV7-9 to TRBJ2-1, with TRBD1 matching 7 bases. CDR1 and CDR2 (germline): SEHNR, FQNEAQ (reference sequence). This CDR3 region has 16 residues. V lost 5 bases and J lost 6; bases outside the gene matches: 13. The CDR3 reads CASSPTRQGTTNEQFF. In DNA form, the CDR3 reads TGTGCCAGCAGCCCCACCCGACAGGGAACAACCAATGAGCAGTTCTTC.

This chain connects TRBV7-6 to TRBJ1-4; 11 positions agree with TRBD1. CDR3 length equals 16 residues. The trim removed 1 base at V and 7 bases at J, leaving 5 bases unmatched. The V gene's germline CDR1 is SGHVS and CDR2 FNYEAQ. CDR3 coding DNA: TGTGCCAGCAGCTTAGAATGGGGGACAGGGGGTGAAAAACTGTTTTTT. This encodes CASSLEWGTGGEKLFF.

This clone was seen more than once but under ten times. The genes are TRBV6-5 and TRBJ2-7, with a weak D call TRBD2 (5 bases). This CDR3 has 13 amino acids. Germline assignment: CDR1 MNHEY and CDR2 SVGAGI. Trimming left V 5 bases short and J 3 bases short, with 11 bases between. CDR3 residues: CASSPRRDYEQYF. Here the CDR3 DNA reads TGTGCCAGCAGTCCGCGACGGGACTACGAGCAGTACTTC.

This chain links TRBV6-5 with TRBJ2-2, with D possibly being TRBD2 (6 bases). Germline CDR1 and CDR2: MNHEY and SVGAGI. The CDR3 contains 15 residues. Trimming stripped 7 bases from V and 3 bases from J, with 15 bases between. The CDR3 spells CASTPVAEYTGELFF. The CDR3 DNA sequence: TGTGCCAGCACCCCAGTAGCGGAGTACACCGGGGAGCTGTTTTTT.

J is TRBJ1-5 and V is TRBV9, with D possibly matching TRBD1 (6 bases). V dropped 5 bases and J dropped 6 bases, with 15 bases sitting between them. Germline-derived CDR1 and CDR2 are SGDLS and YYNGEE. This CDR3 region has 14 residues. Written as DNA, the CDR3 is TGTGCCAGCAGTCCAAACAGGGATCGTCAGCCCCAGCATTTT. The encoded protein is CASSPNRDRQPQHF.

The gene calls are TRBV14 and TRBJ1-4; 8 nucleotides match TRBD1. The J segment lost 7 bases and the V segment lost 1 base, leaving 5 bases of the junction unmatched. The CDR3 spans 15 residues. Germline V gene data show CDR1 as SGHDN and CDR2 as FVKESK. The chain's CDR3 is CASSQVATGVEKLFF. The DNA of the CDR3 is TGTGCCAGCAGCCAAGTTGCGACAGGGGTTGAAAAACTGTTTTTT.

The chain couples TRBV19 to TRBJ1-1; 8 bases line up with TRBD1. Germline loops: CDR1 LNHDA, CDR2 SQIVND (reference sequence). This CDR3 has 13 residues. V dropped 2 bases and J dropped 6; count of bases not matched to a gene: 2. The CDR3 loop reads CASSILQGAEAFF. The CDR3 DNA reads TGTGCCAGTAGTATATTACAGGGGGCTGAAGCTTTCTTT.

The V call is TRBV27, the J call TRBJ2-2, with 10 bases matching TRBD2. Germline assignment: CDR1 MNHEY and CDR2 SMNVEV (reference sequence). The CDR3 covers 15 residues. Trimming at V came to 6 bases and at J to 7 bases, leaving 8 bases not matched to a gene. CDR3 DNA sequence: TGTGCCAGCAGCCTTCTAGCGGGAGTCTTCGGGGAGCTGTTTTTT. This codes for CASSLLAGVFGELFF.

The chain uses TRBV6-5 and TRBJ1-5; D possibly corresponds to TRBD1 (6 bases). Trimming stripped 5 bases from V and 0 bases from J, with 11 bases between. The CDR3 runs 15 residues. The germline CDR1 and CDR2 sequences are MNHEY and SVGAGI. CDR3 in amino acids: CASSPGHLSNQPQHF. The CDR3 bases are TGTGCCAGCAGTCCGGGACACCTTAGCAATCAGCCCCAGCATTTT.